Below, one T cell receptor beta chain is given with its context. This specimen belongs to a study of T cell changes during pregnancy in multiple sclerosis. Libraries were prepared by immunoSEQ multiplex PCR; TCRdb keeps only in-frame clonotypes and omits some of them. The sample has tens of thousands of clones, around 90% seen once; the top ten hold approximately 2.1%. The sequenced sample was peripheral blood, obtained in the second trimester of pregnancy. The sequence was obtained from a female donor in good health, enrolled as a control in a pregnancy study.

Here the CDR3 reads CASSIGGGPNTEAFF. The CDR3 coding sequence is TGTGCCAGTAGTATAGGCGGGGGCCCAAACACTGAAGCTTTCTTT. The J gene is TRBJ1-1, the V gene TRBV19, with a weak D call TRBD1 (6 bases). V was pared by 1 base and J by 2 bases, with 11 bases between. Looked up from germline, CDR1 is LNHDA and CDR2 is SQIVND (reference sequence). The CDR3 is 15 amino acids.